The T cell receptor (beta chain) described here comes from a study of Graves' ophthalmopathy and Graves' hyperthyroidism. Trimming cost V 10 bases and J 0 bases; bases outside gene matches: 9. The CDR3 is 14 residues long. Looked up from germline, CDR1 is ENHRY and CDR2 is SYGVKD. Transcripts of RNA were the source for amplifying TCR beta CDR3 regions. RT-PCR in the first round used HTBI primers; a second-round multiplex PCR followed. From the multiplex PCR reads, TCRdb called clonotypes with MiXCR, one entry per CDR3 protein. The sample lists about 740,000 distinct CDR3 sequences; around 40% were seen once.

V usage is TRBV10-3 and J usage is TRBJ2-7; 7 bases line up with TRBD2. The TCR sequence derives from an adult man with Graves' ophthalmopathy. The specimen was peripheral blood. The CDR3 DNA is TGTGCCAGCAGATCCGGGGGGAACTCCTACGAGCAGTACTTC. Protein product: CASRSGGNSYEQYF.